The 14 T cell receptor beta chains below were found in one sample sequenced in a study of T cells after yellow fever vaccination. One entry per CDR3 protein results from TCRdb running MiXCR on the 5' RACE reads. The table lists 550,000 to 750,000 distinct CDR3 sequences, 13% of them singletons, with roughly 13% in the top ten. Sequencing used PBMCs, obtained on the day of the yellow fever booster vaccination. These receptors all stem from a man younger than 40 who received the YFV17D yellow fever vaccine.

The CDR3 region is CASSVSQGPSSLFF. CDR3 DNA sequence: TGTGCCAGCAGCGTCTCGCAGGGACCGAGTTCTCTGTTCTTC. The V gene is TRBV9, the J gene TRBJ2-1, with D perhaps TRBD1 or TRBD2 (5 bases each). Looked up from germline, CDR1 is SGDLS and CDR2 is YYNGEE. The CDR3 consists of 14 residues. V was trimmed by 2 bases and J by 15 bases, leaving 21 bases between them.

The rearrangement joins TRBV5-1 to TRBJ1-2, with D tentatively TRBD1 (5 bases). The germline V and J ends were trimmed by 4 bases and 2 bases, with 21 bases remaining between them. The germline V gene has CDR1 SGHRS and CDR2 YFSETQ. The CDR3 covers 17 residues. CDR3 coding DNA: TGCGCCAGCAGCCTCGGGACCGGGGCAGGATCGAACTATGGCTACACCTTC. It translates to CASSLGTGAGSNYGYTF.

The rearrangement uses TRBV29-1 and TRBJ2-3; possibly TRBD2 for D (5 bases). CDR1 and CDR2 (germline): SQVTM, ANQGSEA. This CDR3 is built from 11 residues. Trimming removed 8 bases from V and 5 bases from J, with 11 bases in between. In DNA form, the CDR3 reads TGCAGCCAGATGGGAGAAGATACGCAGTATTTT. It codes for CSQMGEDTQYF.

This chain links TRBV25-1 with TRBJ2-7; unclear D gene. The CDR3 length is 14 residues. V lost 3 bases to trimming and J lost 5 bases, with 14 bases between them. Per the germline V gene, CDR1 is MGHDK and CDR2 is SYGVNS. The CDR3 region has the DNA TGTGCCAGCAGTGATTTGTTCCCCCTCCACGAGCAGTACTTC. Protein: CASSDLFPLHEQYF.

This clonotype was seen only a few times. V and J are TRBV7-9 and TRBJ2-2; 10 positions agree with TRBD2. Germline assignment: CDR1 SEHNR and CDR2 FQNEAQ (reference sequence). Unmatched junction bases numbered 7, after V lost 5 bases and J lost 4 bases. This CDR3 is built from 16 residues. The CDR3 spells CASSTTLAGSTGELFF. The CDR3 coding sequence is TGTGCCAGCAGCACCACACTAGCGGGAAGCACCGGGGAGCTGTTTTTT. The variable domain in full, with the rest retrieved from reference TRBV7-9 and TRBJ2-2, is DTGVSQNPRHKITKRGQNVTFRCDPISEHNRLYWYRQTLGQGPEFLTYFQNEAQLEKSRLLSDRFSAERPKGSFSTLEIQRTEQGDSAMYLCASSTTLAGSTGELFFGEGSRLTVL.

This clonotype appeared many times. The gene calls are TRBV7-9 and TRBJ2-1, with D possibly matching TRBD1 (6 bases). Germline V CDR1 and CDR2: SEHNR, FQNEAQ (reference sequence). V lost 5 bases to trimming and J lost 9 bases, with 11 bases between them. There are 12 residues in the CDR3. The CDR3 is CASSATGTEQFF. CDR3 sequence (DNA): TGTGCCAGCAGCGCCACAGGGACTGAGCAGTTCTTC.

The chain links TRBV15 to TRBJ2-3; D may correspond to TRBD1 or TRBD2 (6 bases each). The CDR3 loop spans 13 amino acids. V lost 8 bases and J lost 6, with 15 bases in between. Germline V gives CDR1 LNHNV, CDR2 YYDKDF (reference sequence). The CDR3 region is CATRDIGGDTQYF. The CDR3 nucleotides read TGTGCCACCCGGGACATCGGGGGCGATACGCAGTATTTT. The variable domain in full, with the rest retrieved from reference TRBV15 and TRBJ2-3, is DAMVIQNPRYQVTQFGKPVTLSCSQTLNHNVMYWYQQKSSQAPKLLFHYYDKDFNNEADTPDNFQSRRPNTSFCFLDIRSPGLGDTAMYLCATRDIGGDTQYFGPGTRLTVL.

This chain links TRBV12-3 or TRBV12-4 with TRBJ2-7; 8 positions agree with TRBD2. V trimming: 8 bases; J trimming: 7 bases; junction bases outside the gene matches: 4. This CDR3 contains 11 residues. CDR3 protein: CASGGGQEQYF. DNA for the CDR3: TGTGCCAGCGGCGGGGGGCAAGAGCAGTACTTC.

This chain joins TRBV5-4 and TRBJ1-6; 9 bases align to TRBD1. With 0 bases clipped from V and 7 bases from J, the junction kept 2 bases outside the gene matches. This CDR3 is built from 15 residues. Germline CDR1 is SGHNT and CDR2 is YYREEE (reference sequence). CDR3 sequence reads: CASSLGGTGNSPLHF. CDR3 DNA: TGTGCCAGCAGCTTGGGGGGGACAGGGAATTCACCCCTCCACTTT.

This rearrangement joins TRBV7-2 to TRBJ1-6; D is undetermined. V lost 0 bases and J 7 bases, leaving 13 bases between the germline ends. Germline CDR1 reads SGHTA; CDR2 reads FQGNSA. This CDR3 has 16 amino acids. CDR3 in DNA: TGTGCCAGCAGCTTAGCGGAATCTATACAGAATTCACCCCTCCACTTT. The encoded protein is CASSLAESIQNSPLHF.

This clonotype was recorded a few times. CDR3 bases: TGTGCCAGCAGCTTAGGGGGTTTTGAGCAGTTCTTC. Its protein is CASSLGGFEQFF. J is TRBJ2-1 and V is TRBV11-2; D is unclear. From germline, CDR1 is SGHAT and CDR2 FQNNGV. The CDR3 contains 12 residues. V was clipped by 1 base and J by 9 bases, with 7 bases between them.

This clonotype turned up a few times. J is TRBJ2-3 and V is TRBV29-1; D not certain. V lost 8 bases, J lost 6 bases, and 15 bases lay in between. The CDR3 loop spans 12 amino acids. CDR1 is SQVTM, CDR2 ANQGSEA, per germline. DNA for the CDR3: TGCAGCTTCTTGAATGCGGCTGATACGCAGTATTTT. This codes for CSFLNAADTQYF.

This clonotype showed up just once. The chain employs TRBV29-1 and TRBJ2-7; perhaps TRBD1 as D (6 bases). The CDR3 covers 14 residues. Germline V lookup: CDR1 SQVTM, CDR2 ANQGSEA. V dropped 4 bases and J dropped 4 bases, with 17 bases sitting between them. CDR3: CSVVSWTESYEQYF. The CDR3 bases are TGCAGCGTTGTATCTTGGACAGAAAGTTACGAGCAGTACTTC.

V is TRBV29-1 and J is TRBJ2-3, with 11 bases that match TRBD2. V trimming: 7 bases; J trimming: 3 bases; junction bases outside the gene matches: 3. From germline, CDR1 is SQVTM and CDR2 ANQGSEA. The CDR3 length is 13 residues. The CDR3 nucleotides read TGCAGCGGTAGCGGGGGGGGGACAGATACGCAGTATTTT. Its protein product is CSGSGGGTDTQYF.